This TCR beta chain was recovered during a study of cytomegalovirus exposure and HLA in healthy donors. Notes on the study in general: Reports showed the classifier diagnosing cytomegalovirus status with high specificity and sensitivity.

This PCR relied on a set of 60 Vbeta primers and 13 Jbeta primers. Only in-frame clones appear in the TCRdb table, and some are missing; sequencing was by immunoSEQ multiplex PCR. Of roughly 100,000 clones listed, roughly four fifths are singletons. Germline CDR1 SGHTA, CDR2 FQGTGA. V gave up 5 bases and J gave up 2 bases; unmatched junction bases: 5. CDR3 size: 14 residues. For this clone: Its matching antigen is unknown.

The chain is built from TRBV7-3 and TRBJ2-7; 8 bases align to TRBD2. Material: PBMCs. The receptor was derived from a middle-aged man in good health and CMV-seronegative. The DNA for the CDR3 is TGTGCCAGCAGCGCTCACGGGGGGGCCTACGAGCAGTACTTC. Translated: CASSAHGGAYEQYF. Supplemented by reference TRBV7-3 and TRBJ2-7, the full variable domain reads GAGVSQTPSNKVTEKGKYVELRCDPISGHTALYWYRQSLGQGPEFLIYFQGTGAADDSGLPNDRFFAVRPEGSVSTLKIQRTERGDSAVYLCASSAHGGAYEQYFGPGTRLTVT.